A single sample gave rise to the 4 T cell receptor beta chains below, sequenced in a study of blood T cell repertoires in COVID-19 (dated by TCRdb to 2018 to 2021). Library preparation employed the immunoSEQ multiplex PCR assay. TCRdb re-hosts the immuneACCESS table, in-frame sequences only. Its copies lack some clones; in the studies checked, an unresolved V gene accounts for under half of them, and the cause for the rest is not known. This sample has some 200,000 clones in its table, and around 84% of those were observed once. The ten most abundant clones make up about 3% of the sample. Sequencing was carried out using peripheral blood. These receptors all stem from a man between 40 and 49 years old with active or convalescent COVID-19.

This clone was observed a handful of times. V usage is TRBV9 and J usage is TRBJ2-1, with 11 bases matching TRBD1. V was clipped by 2 bases and J by 6 bases; unmatched bases: 4. CDR1 and CDR2 (germline): SGDLS, YYNGEE. The CDR3 runs 15 residues. The CDR3 DNA reads TGTGCCAGCAGCGTGCTAGGGACAGGGGGCAATGAGCAGTTCTTC. The encoded protein is CASSVLGTGGNEQFF. Full variable domain (missing parts from reference TRBV9 and TRBJ2-1): DSGVTQTPKHLITATGQRVTLRCSPRSGDLSVYWYQQSLDQGLQFLIQYYNGEERAKGNILERFSAQQFPDLHSELNLSSLELGDSALYFCASSVLGTGGNEQFFGPGTRLTVL.

This chain uses TRBV21-1 with TRBJ1-6; TRBD1 is the table's D call, not checked against the DNA. TRBV21-1 is annotated as a pseudogene. This CDR3 spans 14 amino acids. The CDR3 protein is CASSMCQGNSPLHF. The CDR3 coding sequence is TGTGCCAGCAGTATGTGTCAGGGGAATTCACCCCTCCACTTT.

This clone appeared once. V gene TRBV11-2 combines with J gene TRBJ1-5; maybe TRBD1 (5 bases). Germline V CDR1 and CDR2: SGHAT, FQNNGV. Trimming took off 0 bases at V and 1 base at J, with 13 bases between the two ends. CDR3 length: 17 residues. CDR3 DNA sequence: TGTGCCAGCAGCTTAGATTGGGGGGTCGGGAGCAATCAGCCCCAGCATTTT. It codes for CASSLDWGVGSNQPQHF.

This chain uses TRBV15 with TRBJ2-7, with 9 bases aligning to TRBD1. CDR3 length equals 19 residues. Germline V gene sequence: CDR1 LNHNV, CDR2 YYDKDF (reference sequence). Losses at the gene ends were 0 bases for V and 2 bases for J; bases not matched to a gene: 14. DNA of the CDR3: TGTGCCACCAGCAGAGATAGGGGGACAGGGAGGTTCCTGGCCTACGAGCAGTACTTC. It is translated as CATSRDRGTGRFLAYEQYF.